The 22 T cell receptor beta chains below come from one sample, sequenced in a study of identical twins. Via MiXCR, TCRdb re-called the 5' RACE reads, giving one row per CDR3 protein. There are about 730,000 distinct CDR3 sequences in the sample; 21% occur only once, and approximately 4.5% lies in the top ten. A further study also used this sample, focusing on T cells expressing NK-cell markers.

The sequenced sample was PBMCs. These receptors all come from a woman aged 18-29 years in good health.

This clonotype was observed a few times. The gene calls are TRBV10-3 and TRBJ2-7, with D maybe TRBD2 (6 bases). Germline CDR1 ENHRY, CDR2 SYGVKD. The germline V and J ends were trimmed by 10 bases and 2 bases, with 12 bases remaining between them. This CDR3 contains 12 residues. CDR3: CATGGLPYEQYF. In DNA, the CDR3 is TGTGCCACCGGGGGTTTACCCTACGAGCAGTACTTC.

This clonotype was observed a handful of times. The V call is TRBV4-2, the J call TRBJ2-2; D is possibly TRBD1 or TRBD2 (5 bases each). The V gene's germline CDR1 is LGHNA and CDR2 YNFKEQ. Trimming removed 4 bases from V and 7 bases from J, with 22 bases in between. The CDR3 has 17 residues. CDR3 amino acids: CASSPQGLAMKGGELFF. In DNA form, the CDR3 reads TGTGCCAGCAGCCCCCAGGGCCTAGCCATGAAGGGCGGGGAGCTGTTTTTT.

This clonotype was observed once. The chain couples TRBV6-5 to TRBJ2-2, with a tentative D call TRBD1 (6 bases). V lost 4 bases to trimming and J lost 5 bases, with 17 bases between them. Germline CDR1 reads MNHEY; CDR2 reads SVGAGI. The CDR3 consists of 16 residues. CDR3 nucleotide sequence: TGTGCCAGCAGTTTCTTCACTGGGGGCACGACCGGGGAGCTGTTTTTT. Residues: CASSFFTGGTTGELFF.

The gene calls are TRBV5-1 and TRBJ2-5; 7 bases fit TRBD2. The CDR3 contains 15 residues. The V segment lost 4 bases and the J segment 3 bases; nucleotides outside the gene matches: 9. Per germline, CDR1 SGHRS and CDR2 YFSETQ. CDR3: CASSPGRRLEETQYF. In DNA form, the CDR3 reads TGCGCCAGCAGCCCCGGGAGGCGGCTGGAAGAGACCCAGTACTTC.

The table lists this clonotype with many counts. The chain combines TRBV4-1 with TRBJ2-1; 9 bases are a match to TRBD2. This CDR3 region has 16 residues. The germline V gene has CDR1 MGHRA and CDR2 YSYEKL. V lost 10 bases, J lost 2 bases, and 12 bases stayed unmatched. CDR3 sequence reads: CAISRGRAVPYNEQFF. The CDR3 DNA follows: TGCGCCATTAGCCGCGGGAGGGCCGTACCCTACAATGAGCAGTTCTTC.

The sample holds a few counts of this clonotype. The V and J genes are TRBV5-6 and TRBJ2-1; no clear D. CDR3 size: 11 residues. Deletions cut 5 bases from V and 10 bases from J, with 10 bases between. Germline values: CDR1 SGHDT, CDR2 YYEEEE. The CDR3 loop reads CASSRPAEQFF. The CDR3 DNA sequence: TGTGCCAGCAGTCGGCCAGCCGAGCAGTTCTTC.

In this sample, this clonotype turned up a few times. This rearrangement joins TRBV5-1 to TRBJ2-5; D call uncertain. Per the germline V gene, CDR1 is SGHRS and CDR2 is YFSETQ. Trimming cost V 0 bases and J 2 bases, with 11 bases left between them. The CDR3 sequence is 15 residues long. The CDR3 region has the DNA TGCGCCAGCAGCTTGGAGGGCCATCGACAAGAGACCCAGTACTTC. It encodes CASSLEGHRQETQYF.

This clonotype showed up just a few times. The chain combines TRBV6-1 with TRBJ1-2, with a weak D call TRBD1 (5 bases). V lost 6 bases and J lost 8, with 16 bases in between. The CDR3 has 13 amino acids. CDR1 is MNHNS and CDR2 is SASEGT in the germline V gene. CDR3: CASSPLPGLGYTF. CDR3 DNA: TGTGCCAGCAGCCCCCTCCCAGGGCTCGGCTACACCTTC.

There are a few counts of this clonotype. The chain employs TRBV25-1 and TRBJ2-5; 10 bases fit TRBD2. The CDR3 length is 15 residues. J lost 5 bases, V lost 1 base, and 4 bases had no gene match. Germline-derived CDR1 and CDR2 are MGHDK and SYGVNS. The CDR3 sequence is CASSEWASGSETQYF. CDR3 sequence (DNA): TGTGCCAGCAGTGAATGGGCTAGCGGGAGTGAGACCCAGTACTTC.

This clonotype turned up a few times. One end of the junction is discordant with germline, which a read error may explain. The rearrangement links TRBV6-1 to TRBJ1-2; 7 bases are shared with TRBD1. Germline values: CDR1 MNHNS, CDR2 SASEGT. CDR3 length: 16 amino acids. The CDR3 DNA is TGTGCCAGCACCGAACAGCTTGGGACAGCAAACTCTGGCTACACCTTC. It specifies CASTEQLGTANSGYTF.

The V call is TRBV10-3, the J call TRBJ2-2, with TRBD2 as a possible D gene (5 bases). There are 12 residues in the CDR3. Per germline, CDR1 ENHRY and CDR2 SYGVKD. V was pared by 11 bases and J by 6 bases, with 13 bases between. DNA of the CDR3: TGTGCCTCGACACCCGGGGCCGGGGAGCTGTTTTTT. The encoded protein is CASTPGAGELFF.

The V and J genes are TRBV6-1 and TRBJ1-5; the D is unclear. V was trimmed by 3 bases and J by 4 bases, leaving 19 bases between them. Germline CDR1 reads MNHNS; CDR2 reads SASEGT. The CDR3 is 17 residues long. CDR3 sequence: CASSDPPGYGWNQPQHF. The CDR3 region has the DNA TGTGCCAGCAGTGATCCCCCGGGGTACGGATGGAATCAGCCCCAGCATTTT.

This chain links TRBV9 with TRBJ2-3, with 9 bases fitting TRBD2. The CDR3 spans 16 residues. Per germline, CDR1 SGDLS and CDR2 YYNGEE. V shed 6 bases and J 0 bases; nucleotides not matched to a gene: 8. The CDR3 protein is CASTQYSGGSTDTQYF. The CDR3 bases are TGTGCCAGCACCCAATATAGCGGGGGTAGCACAGATACGCAGTATTTT.

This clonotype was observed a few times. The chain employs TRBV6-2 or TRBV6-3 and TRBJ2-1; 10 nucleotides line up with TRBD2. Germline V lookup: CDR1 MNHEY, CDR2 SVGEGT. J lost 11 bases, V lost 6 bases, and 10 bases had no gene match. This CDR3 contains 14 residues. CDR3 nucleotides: TGTGCCAGCAGACACGGGACTAGCGTCTATCAGCAGTTCTTC. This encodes CASRHGTSVYQQFF.

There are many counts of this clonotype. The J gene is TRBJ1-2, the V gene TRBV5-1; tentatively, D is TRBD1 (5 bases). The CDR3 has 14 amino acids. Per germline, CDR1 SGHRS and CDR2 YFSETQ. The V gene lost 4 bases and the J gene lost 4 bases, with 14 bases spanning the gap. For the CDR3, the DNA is TGCGCCAGCAGCCCCGAGACAGCTATCTATGGCTACACCTTC. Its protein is CASSPETAIYGYTF.

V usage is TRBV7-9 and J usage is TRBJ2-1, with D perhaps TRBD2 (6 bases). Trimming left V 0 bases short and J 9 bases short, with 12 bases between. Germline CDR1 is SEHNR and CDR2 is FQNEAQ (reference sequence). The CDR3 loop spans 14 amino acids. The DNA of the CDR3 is TGTGCCAGCAGCTTAGCCTCAGGAGGGGCTGAGCAGTTCTTC. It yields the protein CASSLASGGAEQFF.

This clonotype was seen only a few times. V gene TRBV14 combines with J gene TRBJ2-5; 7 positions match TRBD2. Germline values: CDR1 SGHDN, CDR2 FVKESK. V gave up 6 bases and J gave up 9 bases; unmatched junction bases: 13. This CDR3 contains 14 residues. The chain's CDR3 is CASRERGGSRAQYF. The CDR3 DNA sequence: TGTGCCAGCAGAGAACGAGGCGGGAGTAGGGCCCAGTACTTC.

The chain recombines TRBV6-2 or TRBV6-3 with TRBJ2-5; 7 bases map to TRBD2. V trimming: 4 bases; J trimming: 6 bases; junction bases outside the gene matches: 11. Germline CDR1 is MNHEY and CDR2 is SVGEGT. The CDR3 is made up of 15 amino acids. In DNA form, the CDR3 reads TGTGCCAGCAGTTTCTACGGCAGCGGGACGAAGACCCAGTACTTC. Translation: CASSFYGSGTKTQYF.

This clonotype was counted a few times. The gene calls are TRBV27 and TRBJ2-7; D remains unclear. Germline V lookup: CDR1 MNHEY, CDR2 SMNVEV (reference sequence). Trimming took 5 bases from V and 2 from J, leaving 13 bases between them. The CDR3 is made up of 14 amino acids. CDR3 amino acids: CASSPLYWAYEQYF. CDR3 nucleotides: TGTGCCAGCAGTCCCCTCTACTGGGCCTACGAGCAGTACTTC.

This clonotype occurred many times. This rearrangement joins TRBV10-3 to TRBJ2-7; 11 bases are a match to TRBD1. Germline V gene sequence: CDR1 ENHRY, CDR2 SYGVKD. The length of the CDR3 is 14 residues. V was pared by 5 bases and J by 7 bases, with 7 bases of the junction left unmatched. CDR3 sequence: CAISSGQGAREQYF. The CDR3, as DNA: TGTGCCATCAGTTCAGGACAGGGGGCGCGGGAGCAGTACTTC.

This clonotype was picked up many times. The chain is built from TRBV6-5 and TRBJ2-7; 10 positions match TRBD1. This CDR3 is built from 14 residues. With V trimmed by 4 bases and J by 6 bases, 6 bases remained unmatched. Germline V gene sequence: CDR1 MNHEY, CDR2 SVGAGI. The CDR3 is CASSSRDRGTEQYF. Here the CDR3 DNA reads TGTGCCAGCAGTTCCCGGGACAGGGGTACCGAGCAGTACTTC.

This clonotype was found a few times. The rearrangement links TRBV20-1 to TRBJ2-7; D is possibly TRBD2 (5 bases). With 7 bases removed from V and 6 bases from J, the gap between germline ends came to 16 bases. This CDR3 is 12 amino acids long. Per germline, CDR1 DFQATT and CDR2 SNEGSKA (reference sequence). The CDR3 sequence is CSVKRPSGEQYF. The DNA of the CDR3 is TGCAGTGTCAAGCGGCCGTCCGGCGAGCAGTACTTC.